Listed below are T cell receptor beta chains from one sample, sequenced in a study of T cells in Graves' hyperthyroidism and ophthalmopathy. TCRdb used MiXCR to reprocess the multiplex PCR reads, holding one entry per CDR3 protein. There are some 300,000 distinct CDR3 sequences in the sample; approximately 12% occur only once, and 7.8% lies in the top ten. Sample: blood. All receptors come from a woman under 40 with Graves' hyperthyroidism that later progressed to Graves' ophthalmopathy. CDR3s include the opening cysteine and the closing phenylalanine or tryptophan. D genes are given only for firm matches. Part of the rows lack a size; the others show once, few, many or a class for expanded clones.

TRBJ1-1 | many | TRBV12-3/TRBV12-4 | NA | 15 | TGTGCCAGCAGCCCCACGGACGGGCCGAACACTGAAGCTTTCTTT | CASSPTDGPNTEAFF
TRBJ2-7 | NA | TRBV4-2 | TRBD1 | 14 | TGTGCCAGCAGCCAACCGGACAGGGAGAGCGAGCAGTACTTC | CASSQPDRESEQYF
TRBJ2-1 | few | TRBV6-2/TRBV6-3 | TRBD1 | 15 | TGTGCCAGCAGTCTAGACAGGGAAACCTACAATGAGCAGTTCTTC | CASSLDRETYNEQFF
TRBJ2-2 | many | TRBV27 | NA | 14 | TGTGCCAGCAGAGAGGGTTTAGGCACCGGGGAGCTGTTTTTT | CASREGLGTGELFF
TRBJ2-1 | many | TRBV30 | NA | 13 | TGTGCCTGGAGTGTACTAGACTACAATGAGCAGTTCTTC | CAWSVLDYNEQFF
TRBJ1-1 | many | TRBV11-2 | NA | 13 | TGTGCCAGCAGCTTAGAGGGGAGCACTGAAGCTTTCTTT | CASSLEGSTEAFF
TRBJ1-5 | many | TRBV12-3/TRBV12-4 | NA | 15 | TGTGCCAGCAGTTTGTCAGGGAGTGGCAATCAGCCCCAGCATTTT | CASSLSGSGNQPQHF
TRBJ2-3 | many | TRBV4-3 | NA | 16 | TGCGCCAGCAGCCAAGCATGGCGGGTGGCGGGAGATACGCAGTATTTT | CASSQAWRVAGDTQYF
TRBJ2-1 | many | TRBV2 | NA | 13 | TGTGCCAGCAGCCTCTACCTCGACAATGAGCAGTTCTTC | CASSLYLDNEQFF
TRBJ2-7 | many | TRBV25-1 | NA | 15 | TGTGCCAGCAGTTGGGGGACGGGGGACCCCTACGAGCAGTACTTC | CASSWGTGDPYEQYF
TRBJ1-5 | many | TRBV28 | TRBD1 | 18 | TGTGCCAGCAGATCCGGGACAGGGCCCTGGTCAAGCGATCAGCCCCAGCATTTT | CASRSGTGPWSSDQPQHF
TRBJ2-5 | many | TRBV27 | NA | 14 | TGTGCCAGCAGTGGCGTCGGAGGGCAAGAGACCCAGTACTTC | CASSGVGGQETQYF
TRBJ2-7 | many | TRBV28 | TRBD2 | 15 | TGTGCCAGCAGTTCCCCGGCTAGCGGGAAGTACGAGCAGTACTTC | CASSSPASGKYEQYF
TRBJ2-7 | many | TRBV5-1 | NA | 14 | TGCGCCAGCAGCTTGGGAACCCCTCTGGGCGAGCAGTACTTC | CASSLGTPLGEQYF
TRBJ2-2 | NA | TRBV2 | NA | 14 | TGTGCCAGCAAAACGGGGACGAACACCGGGGAGCTGTTTTTT | CASKTGTNTGELFF
TRBJ2-1 | many | TRBV6-1 | TRBD1 | 15 | TGTGCCAGCAAATATGGACAGGTCCCTTACAATGAGCAGTTCTTC | CASKYGQVPYNEQFF
TRBJ2-5 | NA | TRBV4-1 | NA | 16 | TGCGCCAGCAGCCAAGAAGGTTATAGAGGACAAGAGACCCAGTACTTC | CASSQEGYRGQETQYF
TRBJ1-1 | many | TRBV7-9 | NA | 14 | TGTGCCAGCAGCTTGGACAGCAAGAACACTGAAGCTTTCTTT | CASSLDSKNTEAFF
TRBJ2-2 | few | TRBV9 | TRBD2 | 19 | TGTGCCAGCAGCGTAGCCCCGAGGGGTAGCGGGAGTTCAGCCGGGGAGCTGTTTTTT | CASSVAPRGSGSSAGELFF
TRBJ2-3 | NA | TRBV27 | TRBD2 | 13 | TGTGCCAGCAGTTTCCGGGAGGCAGATACGCAGTATTTT | CASSFREADTQYF
TRBJ1-1 | many | TRBV29-1 | NA | 10 | TGCAGCGGGCAGGGCCCTGAAGCTTTCTTT | CSGQGPEAFF
TRBJ2-5 | NA | TRBV28 | TRBD2 | 17 | TGTGCCAGCAGTGCGACGGGACGAGCGGGAGGGGGAGAGACGCAGTACTTC | CASSATGRAGGGETQYF
TRBJ2-5 | many | TRBV2 | TRBD1 | 14 | TGTGCCAGCAGTGAAGGACAGGGGATAGAGACCCAGTACTTC | CASSEGQGIETQYF
TRBJ2-4 | NA | TRBV24-1 | NA | 17 | TGTGCCACCAGTGATTCGCGAGCCATGGGGGCCAAAAACATTCAGTACTTC | CATSDSRAMGAKNIQYF
TRBJ1-1 | many | TRBV3-1 | TRBD1 | 13 | TGTGCCAGCAGCCACCCTGCTACAGGGGGCACTTTCTTT | CASSHPATGGTFF
TRBJ2-3 | many | TRBV4-1 | NA | 17 | TGCGCCAGCAGCCAAGAAGGCGGGACGCTTAGCACAGATACGCAGTATTTT | CASSQEGGTLSTDTQYF
TRBJ1-2 | NA | TRBV28 | NA | 13 | TGTGCCAGCAGTTTTTCAGGGGCCTTTGGCTACACCTTC | CASSFSGAFGYTF
TRBJ2-5 | many | TRBV5-8 | TRBD1 | 18 | TGTGCCAGCAGCTTAGGGGGCGCGAGATCGATGACCCAAGAGACCCAGTACTTC | CASSLGGARSMTQETQYF
TRBJ2-3 | once | TRBV18 | NA | 16 | TGTGCCAGCTCACCACTAAGCGGGTCGTCCCCAGATACGCAGTATTTT | CASSPLSGSSPDTQYF
TRBJ2-1 | many | TRBV30 | NA | 14 | TGTGCCTGGTGCCGGGGATGGGACTACAATGAGCAGTTCTTC | CAWCRGWDYNEQFF
TRBJ1-1 | many | TRBV18 | NA | 12 | TGTGCCAGCTCACCAGTGGGCACTGAAGCTTTCTTT | CASSPVGTEAFF
TRBJ1-1 | many | TRBV7-2 | NA | 16 | TGTGCCAGCCAAAAGGGATCTAAGGGATCGAACACTGAAGCTTTCTTT | CASQKGSKGSNTEAFF
TRBJ2-5 | many | TRBV6-5 | TRBD2 | 19 | TGTGCCAGCAGTTACTCGGGCGGGAGTGGCTCGGCCGGCGAAGAGACCCAGTACTTC | CASSYSGGSGSAGEETQYF
TRBJ2-2 | NA | TRBV6-2/TRBV6-3 | NA | 14 | TGTGCCAGCAGGAGCTACATGAACACCGGGGAGCTGTTTTTT | CASRSYMNTGELFF
TRBJ1-2 | many | TRBV6-1 | NA | 13 | TGTGCCAGCGGCCTCGGGCAGACTTATGGCTACACCTTC | CASGLGQTYGYTF
TRBJ2-1 | many | TRBV28 | TRBD2 | 15 | TGTGCCAGCATCCCCATAGCGGGAGGGAAGGATGAGCAGTTCTTC | CASIPIAGGKDEQFF
TRBJ1-2 | many | TRBV12-3/TRBV12-4 | NA | 14 | TGTGCCAGCAGCCCTACGGGACGAAACTATGGCTACACCTTC | CASSPTGRNYGYTF
TRBJ2-3 | many | TRBV27 | TRBD1 | 15 | TGTGCCAGCAGTTTACGTACAGGGGACACAGATACGCAGTATTTT | CASSLRTGDTDTQYF
TRBJ1-4 | few | TRBV7-6 | NA | 15 | TGTGCCAGCAGCTTAGAATGGATATCAGGCGAAAAACTGTTTTTT | CASSLEWISGEKLFF
TRBJ1-2 | many | TRBV28 | NA | 14 | TGTGCCAGCAGCCTGGGGGCAGCCAACTATGGCTACACCTTC | CASSLGAANYGYTF
TRBJ1-1 | NA | TRBV11-3 | NA | 17 | TGTGCCAGCAGCTTAGGGTCAAGCACGCCGGGGAACACTGAAGCTTTCTTT | CASSLGSSTPGNTEAFF
TRBJ2-5 | many | TRBV3-1 | NA | 13 | TGTGCCAGCAGCCAAGGGAACCAAGAGACCCAGTACTTC | CASSQGNQETQYF
TRBJ2-1 | few | TRBV29-1 | NA | 16 | TGCAGCGTTGAAGATCTTGTGCGGCCCCCGCCCAGGGAGCAGTTCTTC | CSVEDLVRPPPREQFF
TRBJ2-2 | few | TRBV19 | TRBD2 | 18 | TGTGCCAGTAGTAAAAGTGTAGGTAGCGGGAGAGATGGCGGGGAGCTGTTTTTT | CASSKSVGSGRDGGELFF
TRBJ2-1 | many | TRBV6-2/TRBV6-3 | NA | 13 | TGTGCCAGCAGCCCCCGGGCCTACAATGAGCAGTTCTTC | CASSPRAYNEQFF
TRBJ2-1 | NA | TRBV13 | NA | 12 | TGTGCCAGCAGCTTGGGGGGGGACATTCAGTTCTTC | CASSLGGDIQFF
TRBJ2-1 | many | TRBV20-1 | TRBD1 | 12 | TGCAGTGCTAGCCCTCAGGGGGATGAGCAGTTCTTC | CSASPQGDEQFF
TRBJ2-5 | many | TRBV7-2 | TRBD2 | 13 | TGTGCCAGCAGCCTGCTAGCGGGAGAGACCCAGTACTTC | CASSLLAGETQYF
TRBJ1-1 | many | TRBV7-2 | NA | 13 | TGTGCCAGCAGCGCCATTCGGAACACTGAAGCTTTCTTT | CASSAIRNTEAFF
TRBJ1-5 | NA | TRBV5-6 | NA | 15 | TGTGCCAGCAGCTTGGGGCCCGGCGGAGGGTATCCCCAGCATTTT | CASSLGPGGGYPQHF
TRBJ1-2 | many | TRBV29-1 | NA | 15 | TGCAGCGCCTTGGGGTATAGCTTAAGGAACTATGGCTACACCTTC | CSALGYSLRNYGYTF
TRBJ2-2 | NA | TRBV7-3 | TRBD2 | 17 | TGTGCCAGCAGCTTAAAGCCCAGCAGCGGGATGGCCGGGGAGCTGTTTTTT | CASSLKPSSGMAGELFF
TRBJ1-1 | many | TRBV19 | NA | 14 | TGTGCCAGTAGTATAGTTCCCCAGAACACTGAAGCTTTCTTT | CASSIVPQNTEAFF